A single sample is the source of the 32 T cell receptor beta chains below, sequenced in a study of CD8+ T cells in alopecia areata. Described treatment: oral pan-JAK inhibitor, 5-10 mg twice daily. RNA was extracted and reverse transcribed into cDNA as the sequencing template. Generated by immunoSEQ multiplex PCR, the TCRdb table keeps only in-frame clones and is missing some. Of 210,000 or so clones in the sample, just over 65% were seen once. Sequenced material: CD4+ T cells sorted from blood, taken at approximately week 45, from a patient treated with tofacitinib. Receptor source: a human donor with alopecia areata.

This clone has just a few counts. Written as DNA, the CDR3 is TGTGCCAGCAGCTCACACACGACAGGGACCTACGAGCAGTACTTC. It yields the protein CASSSHTTGTYEQYF. The chain couples TRBV7-8 to TRBJ2-7; TRBD1 agrees at 7 bases. This CDR3 has 15 amino acids. Germline V CDR1 and CDR2: SGHVS, FQNEAQ. V was clipped by 4 bases and J by 2 bases; unmatched bases: 8.

The genes are TRBV6-5 and TRBJ1-1; possibly TRBD1 for D (5 bases). Looked up from germline, CDR1 is MNHEY and CDR2 is SVGAGI. V was shortened by 9 bases and J by 5 bases, with 16 bases between the two germline ends. The length of the CDR3 is 13 residues. The CDR3: CASSRGVGTEAFF. For the CDR3, the DNA is TGTGCCAGTAGTAGAGGGGTTGGTACTGAAGCTTTCTTT.

Worth noting for this clone: Germline is not matched at one junction end, which may reflect a read error. The rearrangement links TRBV7-3 to TRBJ2-1; a possible D gene is TRBD2 (6 bases). The germline CDR1 and CDR2 sequences are SGHTA and FQGTGA. CDR3 length equals 16 residues. The CDR3 nucleotides read TGCGCCAGCAGCCAAGGGCATAGCGGACCCTACAATGAGCAGTTCTTC. This translates into CASSQGHSGPYNEQFF.

The genes are TRBV29-1 and TRBJ2-7; no reliable D call. This CDR3 is built from 12 residues. CDR1 SQVTM and CDR2 ANQGSEA come from the germline V gene. With 7 bases removed from V and 7 bases from J, the gap between germline ends came to 17 bases. This CDR3 reads CSGVLASSEQYF. The CDR3 DNA is TGCAGCGGGGTTTTGGCCTCTAGTGAGCAGTACTTC.

This clone was found a few times. The genes are TRBV18 and TRBJ2-1, with 9 bases aligning to TRBD2. The CDR3 spans 17 residues. The V gene's germline CDR1 is KGHSH and CDR2 LQKENI. V lost 0 bases to trimming and J lost 3 bases; unmatched junction nucleotides: 6. CDR3 sequence: CASSPPLGAGGYNEQFF. The CDR3 DNA reads TGTGCCAGCTCACCACCCCTTGGAGCGGGGGGCTACAATGAGCAGTTCTTC.

The table lists this clone with a few counts. This chain connects TRBV7-2 to TRBJ2-2, with D possibly being TRBD1 (5 bases). Germline CDR1 SGHTA, CDR2 FQGNSA. CDR3 length: 14 residues. Between the trimmed V and J ends, which lost 4 bases and 4 bases, there was a span of 10 bases. The chain's CDR3 is CASSSGQITGELFF. The CDR3 DNA sequence: TGTGCCAGCAGCTCAGGACAAATCACCGGGGAGCTGTTTTTT.

This sequence joins TRBV6-5 and TRBJ1-6, with D possibly being TRBD1 (6 bases). The germline V gene has CDR1 MNHEY and CDR2 SVGAGI. The CDR3 is made up of 15 amino acids. Trimming took off 6 bases at V and 5 bases at J, with 14 bases between the two ends. This chain's CDR3 is CASRTTGLDNSPLHF. The CDR3 DNA reads as TGTGCCAGCAGGACCACAGGGCTGGATAATTCACCCCTCCACTTT.

The V call is TRBV6-5, the J call TRBJ1-1, with a tentative D call TRBD1 (5 bases). The CDR3 runs 13 residues. V was shortened by 8 bases and J by 8 bases, with 18 bases between the two germline ends. Germline assignment: CDR1 MNHEY and CDR2 SVGAGI. CDR3 residues: CASCEKGRLEAFF. The CDR3 DNA reads TGTGCCAGCTGCGAGAAGGGACGCTTAGAAGCTTTCTTT.

This rearrangement joins TRBV29-1 to TRBJ2-7; TRBD1 matches at 7 bases. Germline CDR1 reads SQVTM; CDR2 reads ANQGSEA. CDR3 size: 16 residues. Trimming cost V 4 bases and J 8 bases; bases outside gene matches: 20. CDR3 loop: CSVGQGIGPRASQQYF. In nucleotides, the CDR3 is TGCAGCGTTGGACAGGGTATAGGACCCCGAGCGAGTCAGCAGTACTTC.

The chain carries TRBV29-1 and TRBJ1-2; TRBD1 might be the D (5 bases). V was pared by 6 bases and J by 4 bases, with 18 bases between. The germline V gene encodes CDR1 SQVTM and CDR2 ANQGSEA. The CDR3 loop spans 14 amino acids. CDR3 region: CSVAVGGSGYGYTF. The DNA for the CDR3 is TGCAGCGTAGCCGTGGGGGGGAGCGGCTATGGCTACACCTTC.

The genes are TRBV6-1 and TRBJ2-5; a weak D match, TRBD1 (6 bases). The DNA end lines up better with TRBJ2-7; the J call may be wrong. The CDR3 totals 15 residues. In germline, CDR1 is MNHNS, CDR2 SASEGT. CDR3 loop: CASSENPGHTYEQYF. The CDR3 DNA reads TGTGCCAGCAGTGAAAATCCGGGACACACCTACGAGCAGTACTTC.

This clone was seen a handful of times. The rearrangement links TRBV19 to TRBJ2-2; no clear D. CDR1 and CDR2 (germline): LNHDA, SQIVND (reference sequence). Between the trimmed V and J ends, which lost 10 bases and 3 bases, there was a span of 9 bases. This CDR3 has 12 amino acids. The CDR3 coding sequence is TGTGCCACCACAACTTACACCGGGGAGCTGTTTTTT. This encodes CATTTYTGELFF.

The rearrangement uses TRBV2 and TRBJ2-3; D gene uncertain. With 7 bases removed from V and 5 bases from J, the gap between germline ends came to 10 bases. CDR1 and CDR2 (germline): SNHLY, FYNNEI. The CDR3 consists of 12 residues. CDR3 coding DNA: TGTGCCAGCAAGAATGGGGAAGATACGCAGTATTTT. This encodes CASKNGEDTQYF.

The chain joins TRBV11-2 to TRBJ2-3; 7 bases align to TRBD2. Trimming at V came to 4 bases and at J to 2 bases, leaving 15 bases not matched to a gene. This CDR3 contains 18 residues. The germline V gene has CDR1 SGHAT and CDR2 FQNNGV. The CDR3 spells CASSSNRKRGYITDTQYF. In DNA, the CDR3 is TGTGCCAGCAGCTCAAACAGGAAGCGGGGCTACATCACAGATACGCAGTATTTT.

The chain joins TRBV5-1 to TRBJ1-5; D ambiguous. Germline V gives CDR1 SGHRS, CDR2 YFSETQ. V was cut by 0 bases and J by 1 base, with 8 bases left in between. The CDR3 runs to 15 residues. In DNA, the CDR3 is TGCGCCAGCAGCTTGGAGCCAGCCAGCAATCAGCCCCAGCATTTT. Translation: CASSLEPASNQPQHF.

The chain carries TRBV25-1 and TRBJ1-2, with D possibly being TRBD1 (6 bases). CDR1 and CDR2 (germline): MGHDK, SYGVNS. Trimming took off 6 bases at V and 6 bases at J, with 17 bases between the two ends. The CDR3 totals 14 residues. This CDR3 reads CASSQGRTGDGYTF. CDR3 DNA sequence: TGTGCCAGCAGCCAGGGGAGAACCGGCGATGGCTACACCTTC.

This clone was detected once. The chain recombines TRBV5-6 with TRBJ1-5; D is perhaps TRBD1 (5 bases). The germline V and J ends were trimmed by 4 bases and 2 bases, with 13 bases remaining between them. CDR1 SGHDT and CDR2 YYEEEE come from the germline V gene. CDR3 length: 15 amino acids. The CDR3 here is CASSTGPTGNQPQHF. As DNA, the CDR3 is TGTGCCAGCAGCACGGGACCAACAGGCAATCAGCCCCAGCATTTT.

The chain combines TRBV5-1 with TRBJ1-2, with 11 bases lining up with TRBD1. Trimming took 5 bases from V and 7 from J; bases not matched to a gene: 10. From germline, CDR1 is SGHRS and CDR2 YFSETQ. The CDR3 runs 15 residues. CDR3 protein: CASSSGTGGSRGYTF. The CDR3 DNA reads as TGCGCCAGCAGTTCCGGGACAGGGGGTTCGCGTGGCTACACCTTC. Full variable domain (missing parts from reference TRBV5-1 and TRBJ1-2): KAGVTQTPRYLIKTRGQQVTLSCSPISGHRSVSWYQQTPGQGLQFLFEYFSETQRNKGNFPGRFSGRQFSNSRSEMNVSTLELGDSALYLCASSSGTGGSRGYTFGSGTRLTVV.

The chain joins TRBV7-3 to TRBJ1-2, with D possibly TRBD1 on 5 matching bases. This CDR3 is 13 amino acids long. V was shortened by 0 bases and J by 3 bases, with 5 bases between the two germline ends. Germline loops: CDR1 SGHTA, CDR2 FQGTGA. The CDR3 bases are TGTGCCAGCAGCTTAACCAGGGACTATGGCTACACCTTC. Its protein product is CASSLTRDYGYTF.

This clone was recorded only once. The rearrangement joins TRBV15 to TRBJ1-5; no firm D call. CDR1 and CDR2 (germline): LNHNV, YYDKDF (reference sequence). The germline V and J ends were trimmed by 1 base and 8 bases, with 6 bases remaining between them. CDR3 size: 12 residues. The CDR3 region has the DNA TGTGCCACCAGCAGAGGACAAAAGCCCCAGCATTTT. It encodes CATSRGQKPQHF.

There are a few counts of this clone. This chain uses TRBV14 with TRBJ1-4, with 9 bases matching TRBD1. CDR3 size: 18 residues. The trim removed 2 bases at V and 3 bases at J, leaving 10 bases unmatched. The germline gives CDR1 SGHDN, CDR2 FVKESK. As DNA, the CDR3 is TGTGCCAGCAGCCAATCCGTCCCGGGACAGGGACCTAATGAAAAACTGTTTTTT. Encoded protein: CASSQSVPGQGPNEKLFF.

The sample holds one count of this clone. The chain is built from TRBV4-3 and TRBJ2-3, with D uncertain. Germline values: CDR1 LGHNA, CDR2 YSLEER. There are 13 residues in the CDR3. Trimming took off 0 bases at V and 4 bases at J, with 5 bases between the two ends. This CDR3 reads CASSQDIPDTQYF. Here the CDR3 DNA reads TGCGCCAGCAGCCAAGATATTCCAGATACGCAGTATTTT.

The chain carries TRBV19 and TRBJ2-5; 7 bases agree with TRBD2. The CDR3 is made up of 15 amino acids. Germline CDR1 LNHDA, CDR2 SQIVND (reference sequence). Losses at the gene ends were 3 bases for V and 4 bases for J; bases not matched to a gene: 8. CDR3 coding DNA: TGTGCCAGTAGTATGGGAGGGAACGTCGGAGAGACCCAGTACTTC. Translating it yields CASSMGGNVGETQYF.

J is TRBJ2-3 and V is TRBV28; 8 nucleotides align to TRBD2. With V trimmed by 6 bases and J by 5 bases, 10 bases remained unmatched. Germline values: CDR1 MDHEN, CDR2 SYDVKM. This CDR3 contains 15 residues. In DNA form, the CDR3 reads TGTGCCAGCAGCCCAATAGCGGGGAGTCAAGATACGCAGTATTTT. Translating gives CASSPIAGSQDTQYF.

This clone was seen only a few times. The chain couples TRBV2 to TRBJ1-4, with D perhaps matching TRBD1 (6 bases). The ends were cut back, 6 bases at V and 4 bases at J, with 12 bases in the middle. CDR3 size: 14 residues. Germline CDR1 is SNHLY and CDR2 is FYNNEI. CDR3 residues: CASSDGTHNEKLFF. The CDR3 bases are TGTGCCAGCAGCGACGGGACACATAATGAAAAACTGTTTTTT.

This clone was counted a few times. The chain joins TRBV30 to TRBJ1-2, with a possible D match to TRBD1 (5 bases). CDR1 and CDR2 (germline): GTSNPN, SVGIG (reference sequence). Trimming shortened V by 7 bases and J by 3 bases, and 12 bases separated the two germline ends. The CDR3 sequence is 12 residues long. The CDR3 nucleotides are TGTGCCTTTGGGGGGGTCTACTATGGCTACACCTTC. It encodes CAFGGVYYGYTF.

The chain uses TRBV15 and TRBJ1-4; D remains unclear. This CDR3 contains 15 residues. Looked up from germline, CDR1 is LNHNV and CDR2 is YYDKDF (reference sequence). V lost 0 bases to trimming and J lost 4 bases, with 9 bases between them. The CDR3 nucleotides are TGTGCCACCAGCAGAGATCAGGCCTTTAATGAAAAACTGTTTTTT. Translation: CATSRDQAFNEKLFF.

J is TRBJ1-2 and V is TRBV29-1; tentative D call: TRBD1 (6 bases). The CDR3 is made up of 14 amino acids. The V end was cut by 6 bases, the J end by 1 base, with 15 bases between. The germline V gene encodes CDR1 SQVTM and CDR2 ANQGSEA. The CDR3, as DNA: TGCAGCGTCCGTGGGGGGCGAATTAACTATGGCTACACCTTC. It encodes CSVRGGRINYGYTF.

This chain connects TRBV29-1 to TRBJ1-2; 12 bases match TRBD1. This CDR3 region has 13 residues. Unmatched junction bases numbered 7, after V lost 7 bases and J lost 7 bases. Germline CDR1 is SQVTM and CDR2 is ANQGSEA. CDR3 nucleotides: TGCAGCGCCCCGGGACAGGGGGCCGGTGGCTACACCTTC. Its translation is CSAPGQGAGGYTF.

This clone was seen only a few times. This rearrangement joins TRBV4-1 to TRBJ1-2; no firm D call. The CDR3 has 14 amino acids. Per germline, CDR1 MGHRA and CDR2 YSYEKL. Trimming took off 0 bases at V and 8 bases at J, with 13 bases between the two ends. CDR3 bases: TGCGCCAGCAGCCAAGATCCCGGACCCAGGGGCTACACCTTC. Translating it yields CASSQDPGPRGYTF.

This chain links TRBV6-5 with TRBJ1-6; 7 bases match TRBD1. CDR1 and CDR2 (germline): MNHEY, SVGAGI. V gave up 6 bases and J gave up 8 bases; unmatched junction bases: 7. CDR3 size: 14 residues. Here the CDR3 DNA reads TGTGCCAGCAGCCCCCAGGGGGGAGATTCACCCCTCCACTTT. Translation gives CASSPQGGDSPLHF.

This clone was counted only a few times. This chain joins TRBV29-1 and TRBJ2-5, with TRBD2 matching over 9 bases. The V and J ends lost 6 bases and 2 bases, in that order; junction bases with no gene match: 4. Per the germline V gene, CDR1 is SQVTM and CDR2 is ANQGSEA. This CDR3 contains 13 residues. CDR3 protein: CSVATSGQETQYF. The CDR3 coding sequence is TGCAGCGTCGCTACTAGCGGGCAAGAGACCCAGTACTTC.